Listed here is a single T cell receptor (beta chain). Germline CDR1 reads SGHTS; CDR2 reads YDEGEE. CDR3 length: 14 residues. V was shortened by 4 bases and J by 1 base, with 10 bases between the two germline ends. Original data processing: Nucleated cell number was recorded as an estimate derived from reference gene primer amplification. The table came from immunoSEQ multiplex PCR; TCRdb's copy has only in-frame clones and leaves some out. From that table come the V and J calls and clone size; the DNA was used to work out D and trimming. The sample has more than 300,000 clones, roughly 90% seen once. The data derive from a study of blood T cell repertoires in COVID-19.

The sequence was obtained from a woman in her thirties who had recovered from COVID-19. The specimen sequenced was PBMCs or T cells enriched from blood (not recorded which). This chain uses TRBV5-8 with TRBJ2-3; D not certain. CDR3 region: CASSRGYGTDTQYF. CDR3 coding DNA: TGTGCCAGCAGCCGAGGTTACGGCACAGATACGCAGTATTTT.